This is a list of T cell receptor beta chains from one sample in a study of cytomegalovirus exposure and HLA in healthy donors. Here immunoSEQ multiplex PCR was the method, and the copy in TCRdb shows in-frame clones only, minus some. The sample features 150,000 to 200,000 clones, with approximately 0.72% in its top ten. The sequenced material came from PBMCs. The receptors originated from a woman younger than 35 in good health and CMV-seropositive. CDR3s include the opening cysteine and the closing phenylalanine or tryptophan. Fields, in order: D gene, V gene, J gene, CDR3 protein, CDR3 DNA. The D gene is left open where the match is weak.

.,TRBV4-1,TRBJ2-7,CASSQVSGSSYEQYF,TGCGCCAGCAGCCAAGTTTCTGGGAGCTCCTACGAGCAGTACTTC
.,TRBV14,TRBJ1-1,CASSQGSGGLNTEAFF,TGTGCCAGCAGCCAAGGGTCCGGGGGGTTAAACACTGAAGCTTTCTTT
.,TRBV27,TRBJ2-1,CASSSGGSYNEQFF,TGTGCCAGCAGTTCCGGGGGATCCTACAATGAGCAGTTCTTC
TRBD1,TRBV5-1,TRBJ2-3,CASSLGDRSTDTQYF,TGCGCCAGCAGCTTGGGGGACAGGAGCACAGATACGCAGTATTTT
.,TRBV7-2,TRBJ2-2,CASSMDIRELFF,TGTGCCAGCAGCATGGACATACGGGAGCTGTTTTTT
TRBD2,TRBV9,TRBJ2-7,CASSAGEGPTYEQYF,TGTGCCAGCAGCGCCGGGGAGGGGCCTACCTACGAGCAGTACTTC
.,TRBV25-1,TRBJ2-7,CASSAGAGEQYF,TGTGCCAGCAGCGCCGGAGCTGGCGAGCAGTACTTC
.,TRBV5-1,TRBJ2-7,CASSIGREEQYF,TGCGCCAGCAGCATCGGACGGGAGGAGCAGTACTTC
TRBD2,TRBV4-3,TRBJ2-3,CASSQGSGGISTDTQYF,TGCGCCAGCAGCCAAGGTAGCGGGGGGATTAGCACAGATACGCAGTATTTT
TRBD2,TRBV30,TRBJ2-3,CACDSGSRTDTQYF,TGTGCCTGTGATAGCGGGAGCCGCACAGATACGCAGTATTTT
TRBD2,TRBV10-1,TRBJ2-1,CASSDIAGVDEQFF,TGCGCCAGCAGTGATATAGCGGGAGTTGATGAGCAGTTCTTC
TRBD1,TRBV2,TRBJ1-1,CASSDSDGTGGFSTEAFF,TGTGCCAGCAGTGACTCTGACGGGACAGGGGGCTTTTCCACTGAAGCTTTCTTT